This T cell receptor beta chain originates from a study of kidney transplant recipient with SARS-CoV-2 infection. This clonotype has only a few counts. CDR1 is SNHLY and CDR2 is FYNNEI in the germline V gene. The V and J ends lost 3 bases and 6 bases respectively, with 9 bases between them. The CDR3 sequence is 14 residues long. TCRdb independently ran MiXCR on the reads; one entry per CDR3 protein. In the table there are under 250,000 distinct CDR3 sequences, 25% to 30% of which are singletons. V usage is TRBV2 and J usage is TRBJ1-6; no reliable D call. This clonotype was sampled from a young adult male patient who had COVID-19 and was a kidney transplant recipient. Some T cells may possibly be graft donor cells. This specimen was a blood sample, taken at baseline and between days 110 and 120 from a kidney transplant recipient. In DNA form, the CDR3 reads TGTGCCAGCAGTGACCCCAGTGGTAATTCACCCCTCCACTTT. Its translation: CASSDPSGNSPLHF.